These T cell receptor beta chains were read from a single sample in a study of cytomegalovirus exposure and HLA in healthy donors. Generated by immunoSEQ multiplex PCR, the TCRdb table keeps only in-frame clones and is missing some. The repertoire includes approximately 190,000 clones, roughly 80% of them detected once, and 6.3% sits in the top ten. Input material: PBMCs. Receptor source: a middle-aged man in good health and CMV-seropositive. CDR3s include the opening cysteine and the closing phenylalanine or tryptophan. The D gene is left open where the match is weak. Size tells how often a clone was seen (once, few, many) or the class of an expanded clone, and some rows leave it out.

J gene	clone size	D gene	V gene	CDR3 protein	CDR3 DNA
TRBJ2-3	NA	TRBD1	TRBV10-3	CAIKRDRDGTDTQYF	TGTGCCATCAAAAGGGACAGGGACGGCACAGATACGCAGTATTTT
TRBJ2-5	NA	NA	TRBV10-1	CASSDQGLETQYF	TGCGCCAGCAGTGACCAGGGGTTGGAGACCCAGTACTTC
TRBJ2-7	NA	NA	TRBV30	CAWSRDLSYEQYF	TGTGCCTGGAGTCGGGACTTATCCTACGAGCAGTACTTC
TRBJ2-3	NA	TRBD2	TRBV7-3	CASSLAGGDTQYF	TGTGCCAGCAGCTTAGCGGGGGGGGATACGCAGTATTTT
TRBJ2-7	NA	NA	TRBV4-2	CASSQASQAYEQYF	TGTGCCAGCAGCCAAGCCTCACAGGCCTACGAGCAGTACTTC
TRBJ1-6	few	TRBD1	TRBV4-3	CASSQSGGTGQSPLHF	TGCGCCAGCAGCCAGTCTGGGGGGACAGGACAGTCACCCCTCCACTTT
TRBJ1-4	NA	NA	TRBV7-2	CASSLAPSGVSEKLFF	TGTGCCAGCAGCTTAGCTCCGTCAGGGGTCAGTGAAAAACTGTTTTTT
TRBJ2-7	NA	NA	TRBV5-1	CASSIRGYEQYF	TGCGCCAGCAGTATCAGGGGATACGAGCAGTACTTC
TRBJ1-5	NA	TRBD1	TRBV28	CASSFPAGTGDIGNQPQHF	TGTGCCAGCAGTTTCCCAGCCGGGACAGGGGATATAGGCAATCAGCCCCAGCATTTT
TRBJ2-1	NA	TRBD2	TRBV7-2	CASSLGLAGGPWVNEQFF	TGTGCCAGCAGCTTAGGACTAGCGGGGGGGCCATGGGTCAATGAGCAGTTCTTC
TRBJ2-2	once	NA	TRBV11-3	CASSGRTGNTGELFF	TGTGCCAGCAGCGGTCGAACAGGGAACACCGGGGAGCTGTTTTTT
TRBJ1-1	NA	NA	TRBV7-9	CSSNSLGSTEAFF	TGTTCCAGCAACTCACTCGGGAGCACTGAAGCTTTCTTT
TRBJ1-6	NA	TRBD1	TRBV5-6	CASSRGQGAINSPLHF	TGTGCCAGCAGCCGGGGACAGGGGGCGATTAATTCACCCCTCCACTTT
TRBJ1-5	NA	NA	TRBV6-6	CASKGGNQPQHF	TGTGCCAGCAAAGGGGGCAATCAGCCCCAGCATTTT
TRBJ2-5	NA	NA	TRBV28	CASSLIQDQETQYF	TGTGCCAGCAGTTTAATACAGGACCAAGAGACCCAGTACTTC
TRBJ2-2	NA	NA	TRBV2	CASSRITNTGELFF	TGTGCCAGCAGTCGTATAACGAACACCGGGGAGCTGTTTTTT
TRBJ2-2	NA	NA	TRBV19	CASVDTGELFF	TGTGCCAGTGTAGACACCGGGGAGCTGTTTTTT
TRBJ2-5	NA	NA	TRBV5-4	CASSSRVHSAETQYF	TGTGCCAGCAGCTCGCGGGTCCACTCGGCGGAGACCCAGTACTTC
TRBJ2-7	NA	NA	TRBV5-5	CASSLAFYSYEQYF	TGTGCCAGCAGCTTGGCCTTCTACTCCTACGAGCAGTACTTC
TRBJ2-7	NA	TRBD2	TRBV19	CASRTGTRHEQYF	TGTGCCAGTCGTACCGGGACTAGACACGAGCAGTACTTC
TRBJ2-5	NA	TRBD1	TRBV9	CASSVAPVDRPNF	TGTGCCAGCAGCGTAGCCCCTGTGGACAGGCCCAACTTC
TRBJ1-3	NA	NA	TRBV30	CAWSVRDTIYF	TGTGCCTGGAGTGTTAGAGACACCATATATTTT
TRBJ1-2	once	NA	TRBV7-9	CASSLATGAYGYTF	TGTGCCAGCAGCTTAGCCACAGGAGCATATGGCTACACCTTC
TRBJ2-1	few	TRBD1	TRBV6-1	CASSEPGQRYNEQFF	TGTGCCAGCAGTGAACCGGGACAGAGATACAATGAGCAGTTCTTC
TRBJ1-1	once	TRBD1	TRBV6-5	CASSWTGGMNTEAFF	TGTGCCAGCAGTTGGACAGGGGGCATGAACACTGAAGCTTTCTTT
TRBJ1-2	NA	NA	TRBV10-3	CVNSGGSNYGYTF	TGTGTAAACAGTGGGGGGTCAAACTATGGCTACACCTTC
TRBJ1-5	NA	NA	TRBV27	CASSLSGSGQPQHF	TGTGCCAGCAGTTTATCGGGGTCGGGGCAGCCCCAGCATTTT
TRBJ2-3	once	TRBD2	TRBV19	CASERGARGTQYF	TGTGCCAGTGAGCGGGGGGCCCGGGGTACGCAGTATTTT
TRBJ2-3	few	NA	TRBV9	CASSPWGRGASDTQYF	TGTGCCAGCAGCCCCTGGGGACGGGGGGCCTCAGATACGCAGTATTTT
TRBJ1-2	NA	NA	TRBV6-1	CASSDLGRVVVGYTF	TGTGCCAGCAGTGACCTGGGCAGGGTAGTGGTAGGCTACACCTTC
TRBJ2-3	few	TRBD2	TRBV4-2	CASSQEWASGGALRTDTQYF	TGTGCCAGCAGCCAAGAATGGGCTAGCGGGGGGGCGTTGAGGACAGATACGCAGTATTTT
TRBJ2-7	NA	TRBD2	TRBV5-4	CASSLGLAGGYEQYF	TGTGCCAGCAGCTTGGGACTAGCGGGGGGCTACGAGCAGTACTTC
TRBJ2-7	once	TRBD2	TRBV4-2	CASSQEMTSGAYEQYF	TGTGCCAGCAGCCAAGAGATGACTAGCGGTGCCTACGAGCAGTACTTC
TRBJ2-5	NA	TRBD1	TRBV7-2	CASSPGDRQETQYF	TGTGCCAGCAGCCCCGGGGACAGGCAAGAGACCCAGTACTTC
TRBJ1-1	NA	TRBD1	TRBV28	CASSAGTGRNTEAFF	TGTGCCAGCAGTGCCGGGACAGGGAGGAACACTGAAGCTTTCTTT
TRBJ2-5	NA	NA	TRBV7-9	CASSLGTLHQETQYF	TGTGCCAGCAGCTTAGGAACTCTGCACCAAGAGACCCAGTACTTC
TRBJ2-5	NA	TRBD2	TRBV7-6	CASSFPTSGGEETQYF	TGTGCCAGCAGCTTTCCGACTAGCGGGGGAGAAGAGACCCAGTACTTC
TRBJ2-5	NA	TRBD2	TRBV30	CAWGTSGGSGETQYF	TGTGCCTGGGGGACTAGCGGGGGGTCCGGAGAGACCCAGTACTTC
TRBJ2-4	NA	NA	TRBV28	CASTDNNKNIQYF	TGTGCCAGCACCGACAATAACAAAAACATTCAGTACTTC
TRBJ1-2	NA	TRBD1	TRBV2	CASSRTGVYGYTF	TGTGCCAGCAGCCGGACAGGGGTCTATGGCTACACCTTC
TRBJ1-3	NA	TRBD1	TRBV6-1	CASRDRAPRNTIYF	TGTGCCAGCAGAGACAGGGCGCCCAGAAACACCATATATTTT
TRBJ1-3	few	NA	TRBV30	CAWSGGTHSGNTIYF	TGTGCCTGGAGTGGAGGCACACACTCTGGAAACACCATATATTTT
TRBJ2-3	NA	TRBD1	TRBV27	CASSPGTGGTDTQYF	TGTGCCAGCAGTCCCGGGACAGGGGGAACAGATACGCAGTATTTT
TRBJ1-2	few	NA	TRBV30	CAWSVAAGSLVYGYTF	TGTGCCTGGAGTGTAGCGGCAGGCTCTTTAGTCTATGGCTACACCTTC
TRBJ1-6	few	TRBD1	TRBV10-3	CAISEPFDRGQNSPLHF	TGTGCCATCAGTGAGCCTTTCGACAGGGGCCAAAATTCACCCCTCCACTTT